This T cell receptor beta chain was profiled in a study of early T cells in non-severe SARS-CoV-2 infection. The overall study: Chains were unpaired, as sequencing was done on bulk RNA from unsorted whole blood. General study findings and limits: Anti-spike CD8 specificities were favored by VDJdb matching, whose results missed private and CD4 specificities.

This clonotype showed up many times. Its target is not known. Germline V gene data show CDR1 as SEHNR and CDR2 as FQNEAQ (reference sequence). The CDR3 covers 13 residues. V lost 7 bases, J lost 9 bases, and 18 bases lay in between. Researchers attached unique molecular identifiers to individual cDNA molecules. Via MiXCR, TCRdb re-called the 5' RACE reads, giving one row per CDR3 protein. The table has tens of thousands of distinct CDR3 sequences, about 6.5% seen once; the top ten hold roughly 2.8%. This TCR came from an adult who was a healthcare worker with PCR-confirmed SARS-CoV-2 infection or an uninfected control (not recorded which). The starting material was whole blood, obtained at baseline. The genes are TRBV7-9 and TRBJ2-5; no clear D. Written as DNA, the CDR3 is TGTGCCAGCACCAACTCCGGGCCCCTGGCCCAGTACTTC. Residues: CASTNSGPLAQYF.